The next 25 T cell receptor beta chains were all read from a single sample in a study of post-analysis software for immune sequencing data. Study outcomes and limitations: TRBV5-6, TRBV5-1 and TRBV20-1 were among a handful of TRBV segments more frequent in patients than controls.

The library was made from cDNA and included unique molecular identifiers. Each CDR3 protein is one row after TCRdb ran MiXCR on the PCR reads. The repertoire holds some 890,000 distinct CDR3 sequences, with roughly 50% as singletons. The antigens of these receptors remain unknown. The sample consisted of blood. All receptors come from a girl under 18 with multiple sclerosis.

The chain carries TRBV15 and TRBJ2-6; D remains unclear. There are 16 residues in the CDR3. Germline assignment: CDR1 LNHNV and CDR2 YYDKDF (reference sequence). V dropped 3 bases and J dropped 8 bases, with 17 bases sitting between them. CDR3 in amino acids: CATSRGYRALTNVLTF. The CDR3 DNA follows: TGTGCCACCAGCAGGGGGTATCGGGCTTTGACCAACGTCCTGACTTTC. Drawing the rest from reference TRBV15 and TRBJ2-6, the complete variable domain is DAMVIQNPRYQVTQFGKPVTLSCSQTLNHNVMYWYQQKSSQAPKLLFHYYDKDFNNEADTPDNFQSRRPNTSFCFLDIRSPGLGDTAMYLCATSRGYRALTNVLTFGAGSRLTVL.

The CDR3 loop reads CSVGRLANYGYTF. Written as DNA, the CDR3 is TGCAGCGTGGGACGACTAGCTAACTATGGCTACACCTTC. The V and J genes are TRBV29-1 and TRBJ1-2; tentatively, D is TRBD1 (5 bases). V lost 6 bases and J 0 bases, leaving 11 bases between the germline ends. Germline loops: CDR1 SQVTM, CDR2 ANQGSEA. The CDR3 sequence is 13 residues long.

The chain is built from TRBV6-5 and TRBJ2-5; tentative D call: TRBD2 (6 bases). The DNA end is a closer match to TRBJ2-1, so the J assignment may be wrong. This CDR3 comprises 18 residues. Germline values: CDR1 MNHEY, CDR2 SVGAGI. The chain's CDR3 is CASSYSLDRTGDQETQFF. CDR3 coding DNA: TGTGCCAGCAGTTACTCCTTGGACCGGACGGGGGACCAAGAGACCCAGTTCTTC.

The V and J genes are TRBV3-1 and TRBJ2-7; D gene uncertain. CDR1 and CDR2 from the germline V gene are LGHDT and YNNKEL (reference sequence). The V gene lost 0 bases and the J gene lost 1 base, with 7 bases spanning the gap. The CDR3 totals 14 residues. CDR3 loop: CASSQEAVSYEQYF. DNA of the CDR3: TGTGCCAGCAGCCAAGAGGCAGTATCCTACGAGCAGTACTTC.

This rearrangement joins TRBV12-3 or TRBV12-4 to TRBJ1-6; no definite D call. V gave up 8 bases and J gave up 7 bases, with 9 bases separating them. The CDR3 length is 12 residues. CDR3 region: CASGPGNSPLHF. The CDR3 region has the DNA TGTGCCAGCGGACCGGGGAATTCACCCCTCCACTTT.

The V and J genes are TRBV7-6 and TRBJ2-4; the D is unclear. The J call may not be correct, given that the DNA end is closer to TRBJ2-7. Germline V gene lookup returns CDR1 SGHVS and CDR2 FNYEAQ. The CDR3 sequence is 13 residues long. CDR3 sequence reads: CASSFTEKYEQYF. Here the CDR3 DNA reads TGTGCCAGCAGCTTCACGGAAAAATACGAGCAGTACTTC.

This clonotype was observed a handful of times. The rearrangement uses TRBV3-1 and TRBJ1-1; 9 bases map to TRBD1. Germline lookup yields CDR1 LGHDT and CDR2 YNNKEL (reference sequence). Trimming at V came to 5 bases and at J to 11 bases, leaving 3 bases not matched to a gene. CDR3 length equals 11 residues. The chain's CDR3 is CASSFGQGAFF. The DNA for the CDR3 is TGTGCCAGCAGCTTCGGACAGGGGGCTTTCTTT.

This clonotype was found a few times. This chain joins TRBV3-1 and TRBJ1-2; the D is unclear. Deletions cut 1 base from V and 6 bases from J, with 9 bases between. Germline V lookup: CDR1 LGHDT, CDR2 YNNKEL (reference sequence). The CDR3 has 13 amino acids. This CDR3 is CASSQVGRNGYTF. CDR3 nucleotides: TGTGCCAGCAGCCAAGTAGGGAGGAATGGCTACACCTTC.

V is TRBV7-6 and J is TRBJ2-4; 8 nucleotides align to TRBD1. There are 15 residues in the CDR3. The trim removed 4 bases at V and 7 bases at J, leaving 9 bases unmatched. Germline values: CDR1 SGHVS, CDR2 FNYEAQ. The CDR3: CASSSGGSGLNIQYF. CDR3 coding DNA: TGTGCCAGCAGCTCAGGGGGCTCAGGTCTGAACATTCAGTACTTC.

The genes are TRBV6-6 and TRBJ2-7; tentatively, D is TRBD1 (6 bases). Trimming shortened V by 2 bases and J by 4 bases, and 12 bases separated the two germline ends. This CDR3 has 14 amino acids. Per the germline V gene, CDR1 is MNHNY and CDR2 is SVGAGI (reference sequence). This CDR3 is CASSYRTDDYEQYF. CDR3 sequence (DNA): TGTGCCAGCAGTTACCGGACAGACGATTACGAGCAGTACTTC.

The genes are TRBV7-2 and TRBJ2-1; the match to TRBD2 covers 9 bases. Germline V gene lookup returns CDR1 SGHTA and CDR2 FQGNSA. V was clipped by 5 bases and J by 6 bases; unmatched bases: 8. CDR3 length equals 15 residues. The CDR3 loop reads CASSKLSGRANEQFF. CDR3 DNA: TGTGCCAGCAGCAAGCTTAGCGGGAGAGCCAATGAGCAGTTCTTC.

This clonotype was observed a few times. The CDR3 is CASKWGGTGQNTEAFF. The CDR3 bases are TGTGCCAGCAAGTGGGGTGGGACAGGGCAGAACACTGAAGCTTTCTTT. The rearrangement uses TRBV3-1 and TRBJ1-1; TRBD1 matches at 9 bases. The length of the CDR3 is 16 residues. Germline V gives CDR1 LGHDT, CDR2 YNNKEL (reference sequence). V was pared by 7 bases and J by 1 base, with 10 bases of the junction left unmatched.

This clonotype appeared many times. One end of the junction does not line up with germline, which may come from a read error. The chain employs TRBV12-3 or TRBV12-4 and TRBJ2-5; a possible D gene is TRBD2 (6 bases). The CDR3 extends over 12 amino acids. CDR3 protein: CASSFGGETQYF. The CDR3 DNA sequence: TGCGCCAGCAGCTTCGGGGGAGAGACCCAGTACTTC.

V gene TRBV27 combines with J gene TRBJ1-5, with D hard to call. Looked up from germline, CDR1 is MNHEY and CDR2 is SMNVEV (reference sequence). Trimming took 6 bases from V and 5 from J, leaving 20 bases between them. The CDR3 has 16 amino acids. CDR3 amino acids: CASRSTLPPDDQPQHF. The CDR3 nucleotides read TGTGCCAGCAGGAGCACACTTCCTCCCGACGATCAGCCCCAGCATTTT.

This clonotype was detected once. This chain uses TRBV12-3 or TRBV12-4 with TRBJ1-2, with unresolved D. V lost 6 bases and J 4 bases, leaving 9 bases between the germline ends. This CDR3 spans 12 amino acids. The CDR3 DNA reads as TGTGCCAGCAGCAATGGACGCTATGGCTACACCTTC. Its protein product is CASSNGRYGYTF.

The chain carries TRBV5-1 and TRBJ1-1, with 7 bases matching TRBD1. CDR1 SGHRS and CDR2 YFSETQ come from the germline V gene. The J segment lost 10 bases and the V segment lost 4 bases, leaving 13 bases of the junction unmatched. CDR3 length: 14 residues. The CDR3 here is CASSQILRQGPAFF. The CDR3 coding sequence is TGCGCCAGCAGCCAAATACTTCGACAGGGACCAGCTTTCTTT.

This chain uses TRBV5-1 with TRBJ1-1; D unresolved. Germline V gene data show CDR1 as SGHRS and CDR2 as YFSETQ. Trimming took off 4 bases at V and 1 base at J, with 5 bases between the two ends. CDR3 size: 12 residues. CDR3 coding DNA: TGCGCCAGCAGCCTCACGAACACTGAAGCTTTCTTT. The encoded protein is CASSLTNTEAFF.

The CDR3 spells CASSLPLRIYEQYF. As DNA, the CDR3 is TGTGCCAGCAGCTTGCCCCTCCGGATCTACGAGCAGTACTTC. This chain joins TRBV5-5 and TRBJ2-4; unclear D gene. The J call may be wrong; the DNA end is better matched by TRBJ2-7. This CDR3 is built from 14 residues. CDR1 is SGHKS, CDR2 YYEKEE, per germline (reference sequence).

V usage is TRBV20-1 and J usage is TRBJ1-5; 9 nucleotides align to TRBD1. The CDR3 loop spans 14 amino acids. V trimming: 6 bases; J trimming: 3 bases; junction bases outside the gene matches: 6. CDR1 DFQATT and CDR2 SNEGSKA come from the germline V gene (reference sequence). The CDR3: CSAIQGANNQPQHF. CDR3 bases: TGCAGTGCCATACAGGGGGCAAACAATCAGCCCCAGCATTTT.

As DNA, the CDR3 is TGTGCCAGCAGCCAAGATTCCTCTAGTGATGGCTACACCTTC. Its translation is CASSQDSSSDGYTF. The chain links TRBV4-2 to TRBJ1-2; D call uncertain. V was cut by 0 bases and J by 6 bases, with 11 bases left in between. There are 14 residues in the CDR3. Germline V CDR1 and CDR2: LGHNA, YNFKEQ.

The gene calls are TRBV29-1 and TRBJ2-3, with 10 bases identical to TRBD2. Germline V lookup: CDR1 SQVTM, CDR2 ANQGSEA. This CDR3 is built from 17 residues. V trimming: 5 bases; J trimming: 2 bases; junction bases outside the gene matches: 13. The CDR3 DNA sequence: TGCAGCGTTCCCAGGGCTAGCGGGAGTATCTACACAGATACGCAGTATTTT. It translates to CSVPRASGSIYTDTQYF.

This clonotype came up a few times. The chain is built from TRBV12-3 or TRBV12-4 and TRBJ2-7, with D perhaps TRBD1 (6 bases). This CDR3 has 14 amino acids. Trimming cost V 6 bases and J 2 bases, with 14 bases left between them. The CDR3 spells CASSGQRSAYEQYF. CDR3 nucleotide sequence: TGTGCCAGCAGCGGACAGCGATCTGCCTACGAGCAGTACTTC.

The chain couples TRBV7-2 to TRBJ2-7; D gene ambiguous. Trimming cost V 1 base and J 7 bases, with 17 bases left between them. This CDR3 is built from 15 residues. Germline-derived CDR1 and CDR2 are SGHTA and FQGNSA. This chain's CDR3 is CASSLGPVSLYEQYF. The CDR3 bases are TGTGCCAGCAGCTTAGGGCCGGTCAGCCTCTATGAGCAGTACTTC. Together with reference TRBV7-2 and TRBJ2-7, the CDR3 gives the full variable domain: GAGVSQSPSNKVTEKGKDVELRCDPISGHTALYWYRQSLGQGLEFLIYFQGNSAPDKSGLPSDRFSAERTGGSVSTLTIQRTQQEDSAVYLCASSLGPVSLYEQYFGPGTRLTVT.

In its sample, this clonotype was seen a few times. The chain couples TRBV5-1 to TRBJ1-2, with no clear D. From germline, CDR1 is SGHRS and CDR2 YFSETQ. The CDR3 is 15 residues long. V dropped 0 bases and J dropped 0 bases, with 9 bases sitting between them. The CDR3 reads CASSLDRPTNYGYTF. As DNA, the CDR3 is TGCGCCAGCAGCTTGGACAGACCGACTAACTATGGCTACACCTTC. Drawing the rest from reference TRBV5-1 and TRBJ1-2, the complete variable domain is KAGVTQTPRYLIKTRGQQVTLSCSPISGHRSVSWYQQTPGQGLQFLFEYFSETQRNKGNFPGRFSGRQFSNSRSEMNVSTLELGDSALYLCASSLDRPTNYGYTFGSGTRLTVV.

The chain links TRBV7-8 to TRBJ2-4; 9 nucleotides line up with TRBD1. The DNA end is more similar to TRBJ2-7, so the J call may be wrong. The CDR3 runs 16 residues. CDR1 SGHVS and CDR2 FQNEAQ come from the germline V gene. The chain's CDR3 is CASSSASGTGWYEQYF. The CDR3 DNA is TGTGCCAGCAGCTCCGCATCCGGGACAGGGTGGTACGAGCAGTACTTC.